This is a list of T cell receptor beta chains from one sample in a study of cytomegalovirus exposure and HLA in healthy donors. The assay was immunoSEQ multiplex PCR, and TCRdb's table has in-frame clones only and misses some. The top ten clones hold about a sixth of a sample with some 110,000 clones, about 12% of them seen once. The sequenced sample was PBMCs. The receptors were sampled from a man aged 35-49 years in good health and CMV-seropositive. CDR3s include the opening cysteine and the closing phenylalanine or tryptophan. D genes are given only for firm matches. Clone size appears in some rows only: once, few, many, or a class for an expanded clone.

>TRBJ1-1|TRBV7-8|-|-
CASSLGRSGGTEAFF
TGTGCCAGCAGCTTGGGACGATCGGGGGGCACTGAAGCTTTCTTT
>TRBJ1-5|TRBV6-1|-|-
CASSTNSNQPQHF
TGTGCCAGCAGTACAAATAGCAATCAGCCCCAGCATTTT
>TRBJ1-5|TRBV5-8|-|-
CASSSQGRDQPQHF
TGTGCCAGCAGCTCTCAGGGGAGGGATCAGCCCCAGCATTTT
>TRBJ2-2|TRBV7-3|-|few
CASSWSGPTGELFF
TGTGCCAGCAGTTGGAGCGGACCCACCGGGGAGCTGTTTTTT
>TRBJ2-2|TRBV30|-|few
CASDSTANTGELFF
TGTGCCTCTGACTCGACAGCAAACACCGGGGAGCTGTTTTTT
>TRBJ2-1|TRBV5-6|TRBD2|few
CASSLGAGPYNEQFF
TGTGCCAGCAGCTTAGGAGCGGGGCCCTACAATGAGCAGTTCTTC
>TRBJ1-1|TRBV19|-|-
CASSRGQDTEAFF
TGTGCCAGTAGCAGAGGACAAGACACTGAAGCTTTCTTT
>TRBJ1-2|TRBV4-1|-|few
CASSQDSRAGEYGYTF
TGCGCCAGCAGCCAAGATTCCCGGGCGGGAGAATATGGCTACACCTTC
>TRBJ1-1|TRBV19|-|few
CASSKSPRGLYTEAFF
TGTGCCAGTAGTAAATCCCCGCGGGGGCTCTACACTGAAGCTTTCTTT
>TRBJ2-7|TRBV6-1|TRBD1|-
CASNRDRGRDEQYF
TGTGCCAGCAACCGGGACAGGGGGCGCGACGAGCAGTACTTC
>TRBJ1-1|TRBV18|-|-
CASSPGQRGNTEAFF
TGTGCCAGCTCCCCAGGACAGAGGGGGAACACTGAAGCTTTCTTT
>TRBJ2-1|TRBV7-7|-|-
CASSLYGAYNEQFF
TGTGCCAGCAGCTTATACGGAGCTTACAATGAGCAGTTCTTC
>TRBJ2-1|TRBV7-2|TRBD2|-
CASSSLAGGKFF
TGTGCCAGCAGCTCCCTAGCGGGAGGAAAGTTCTTC
>TRBJ2-5|TRBV12-2|-|-
CASRPNDRDQETQYF
TGTGCAAGTCGCCCGAATGACAGAGACCAAGAGACCCAGTACTTC
>TRBJ2-7|TRBV27|TRBD1|few
CASGGQGGLYEQYF
TGTGCCAGCGGAGGACAGGGTGGGCTCTACGAGCAGTACTTC
>TRBJ2-5|TRBV30|TRBD1|-
CAWRQGAGETQYF
TGTGCCTGGAGACAGGGGGCAGGAGAGACCCAGTACTTC
>TRBJ2-2|TRBV9|TRBD2|few
CASSVGLAGANTGELFF
TGTGCCAGCAGCGTCGGACTAGCGGGAGCGAACACCGGGGAGCTGTTTTTT
>TRBJ2-1|TRBV10-3|TRBD1|-
CAISGTGSYNEQFF
TGTGCCATCAGCGGGACAGGGTCCTACAATGAGCAGTTCTTC
>TRBJ1-2|TRBV27|TRBD1|-
CASRSQGVGYGYTF
TGTGCCAGCAGGTCACAGGGGGTAGGCTATGGCTACACCTTC
>TRBJ1-1|TRBV27|TRBD1|few
CASSVTRDRDTEAFF
TGTGCCAGCAGTGTCACTCGGGACAGGGACACTGAAGCTTTCTTT
>TRBJ2-7|TRBV28|TRBD2|few
CASSLLTSGSSHEQYF
TGTGCCAGCAGTTTATTAACTAGCGGGAGCTCCCACGAGCAGTACTTC
>TRBJ2-7|TRBV7-2|-|-
CASSSLMLVHEQYF
TGTGCCAGCAGCTCCCTCATGCTAGTCCACGAGCAGTACTTC
>TRBJ2-5|TRBV9|TRBD2|few
CASSVATFSGLREQYF
TGTGCCAGCAGCGTAGCTACGTTTAGCGGGTTAAGGGAGCAGTACTTC
>TRBJ1-1|TRBV27|-|-
CASSFGTEAFF
TGTGCCAGCAGTTTCGGCACTGAAGCTTTCTTT
>TRBJ2-1|TRBV4-1|TRBD2|-
CASSQVSGSGNEQFF
TGCGCCAGCAGCCAAGTTAGCGGGAGCGGGAATGAGCAGTTCTTC
>TRBJ2-3|TRBV6-5|-|few
CASSSQGQAQYF
TGTGCCAGCAGTAGCCAGGGGCAAGCGCAGTATTTT
>TRBJ1-5|TRBV6-5|TRBD1|-
CASSWTGGGNQPQHF
TGTGCCAGCAGTTGGACAGGGGGTGGTAATCAGCCCCAGCATTTT
>TRBJ2-5|TRBV11-2|TRBD2|-
CASSLVGLRGVAETQYF
TGTGCCAGCAGCCTAGTAGGTCTGCGGGGGGTTGCAGAGACCCAGTACTTC
>TRBJ2-5|TRBV10-3|-|-
CAAGRLRQETQYF
TGTGCCGCCGGCCGACTGCGACAAGAGACCCAGTACTTC
>TRBJ1-5|TRBV6-5|-|-
CASSYSLKQGSQPQHF
TGTGCCAGCAGTTACTCGTTAAAACAGGGAAGTCAGCCCCAGCATTTT
>TRBJ2-5|TRBV6-5|-|-
CASSPRGETQYF
TGTGCCAGCAGTCCCCGGGGGGAGACCCAGTACTTC
>TRBJ2-2|TRBV19|TRBD2|few
CASSIIPAGVAGELFF
TGTGCCAGTAGTATAATACCGGCGGGAGTGGCCGGGGAGCTGTTTTTT
>TRBJ2-3|TRBV19|TRBD1|-
CASSSGQGTFTDTQYF
TGTGCCAGTAGTTCGGGACAGGGTACCTTCACAGATACGCAGTATTTT
>TRBJ1-1|TRBV2|TRBD1|-
CASSVGQVGKAFF
TGTGCCAGCAGTGTCGGACAGGTGGGGAAAGCTTTCTTT
>TRBJ1-3|TRBV4-1|-|-
CASSRPGHDSGNTIYF
TGCGCCAGCAGCCGGCCAGGACACGACTCTGGAAACACCATATATTTT
>TRBJ2-7|TRBV6-5|TRBD2|-
CASSRLAGGYEQYF
TGTGCCAGCAGCCGTCTAGCGGGAGGTTACGAGCAGTACTTC
>TRBJ2-3|TRBV29-1|TRBD2|-
CSVEDPKLAGPDTQYF
TGCAGCGTTGAAGATCCAAAACTAGCGGGACCAGATACGCAGTATTTT
>TRBJ1-2|TRBV5-1|-|few
CASSLGPGDYGYTF
TGCGCCAGCAGCTTGGGCCCGGGTGACTATGGCTACACCTTC
>TRBJ2-7|TRBV7-7|TRBD1|-
CASSLGTGTEQYF
TGTGCTAGCAGCTTAGGGACAGGCACCGAGCAGTACTTC
>TRBJ2-3|TRBV7-6|-|-
CASSSLGQSTDTQYF
TGTGCCAGCAGCTCTCTTGGGCAAAGCACAGATACGCAGTATTTT
>TRBJ2-7|TRBV5-1|-|-
CASSLGSGPSYEQYF
TGCGCCAGCAGCTTGGGGAGCGGACCCTCCTACGAGCAGTACTTC
>TRBJ2-5|TRBV7-3|TRBD2|few
CASSSLGGRGPTQYF
TGTGCCAGCAGCTCCCTGGGCGGGAGGGGCCCCACCCAGTACTTC
>TRBJ1-1|TRBV7-6|-|few
CASSLAPNTEAFF
TGTGCCAGCAGTCTAGCCCCGAACACTGAAGCTTTCTTT
>TRBJ1-1|TRBV29-1|-|-
CSVGTFRETEAFF
TGCAGCGTAGGGACATTTAGGGAAACTGAAGCTTTCTTC
>TRBJ2-7|TRBV4-1|-|-
CASSQVVSLEQYF
TGCGCCAGCAGCCAAGTGGTCAGTCTCGAGCAGTACTTC
>TRBJ2-7|TRBV5-6|TRBD2|few
CASSFGASGSYEQYF
TGTGCCAGCAGCTTCGGTGCTAGCGGGAGCTACGAGCAGTACTTC
>TRBJ2-7|TRBV10-3|TRBD1|-
CATRTGGYEQYF
TGTGCCACCCGGACAGGGGGTTACGAGCAGTACTTC
>TRBJ1-5|TRBV19|TRBD1|-
CASSLWDRGSGNQPQHF
TGTGCCAGTAGTCTCTGGGACAGGGGGTCAGGCAATCAGCCCCAGCATTTT
>TRBJ1-6|TRBV7-8|-|-
CASSLATGGLSPLHF
TGTGCCAGCAGCTTAGCGACGGGGGGTCTTTCACCCCTCCACTTT
>TRBJ2-1|TRBV5-6|TRBD1|few
CASSSRTGATVNEQFF
TGTGCCAGCAGCTCGAGGACAGGGGCGACGGTGAATGAGCAGTTCTTC
>TRBJ2-3|TRBV29-1|-|-
CSVQRNTQYF
TGCAGCGTCCAGAGGAATACGCAGTATTTT
>TRBJ2-2|TRBV6-6|TRBD2|few
CASSSSGSMGGELFF
TGTGCCAGCAGTTCTAGCGGCTCAATGGGCGGGGAGCTGTTTTTT
>TRBJ2-5|TRBV4-1|-|few
CASSQVAGLKTQYF
TGCGCCAGCAGCCAAGTGGCTGGGCTGAAGACCCAGTACTTC
>TRBJ2-7|TRBV13|TRBD2|-
CASSFPGGGRDSYEQYF
TGTGCCAGCAGCTTCCCCGGTGGTGGGAGGGACTCCTACGAGCAGTACTTC
>TRBJ2-2|TRBV19|-|-
CASSSQNTGELFF
TGTGCCAGTAGTAGTCAGAACACCGGGGAGCTGTTTTTT
>TRBJ2-2|TRBV27|TRBD1|-
CASRPGTGNTGELFF
TGTGCCAGCAGGCCCGGGACAGGGAACACCGGGGAGCTGTTTTTT
>TRBJ1-2|TRBV5-5|-|-
CASSLVLGAHYGYTF
TGTGCCAGCAGCTTGGTCCTGGGGGCACACTATGGCTACACCTTC
>TRBJ2-5|TRBV7-8|TRBD1|-
CASSLGTGQETQYF
TGTGCCAGCAGCTTAGGGACAGGCCAAGAGACCCAGTACTTC
>TRBJ1-5|TRBV6-1|-|-
CASTPLDGSNQPQHF
TGTGCCAGCACCCCTCTAGACGGAAGCAATCAGCCCCAGCATTTT